This TCR beta chain was found in a study of radiation and T cells in renal cell carcinoma. Findings of the study overall: In blood, top tumor clones expanded by 2 weeks, shrinking by 4.

Turning to this clone: The antigen is not known.

Sequenced by immunoSEQ multiplex PCR; TCRdb stores in-frame clones only, minus some. The sample has more than 60,000 clones, around four fifths seen once; the top ten hold about 2.5%. Germline V lookup: CDR1 ENHRY, CDR2 SYGVKD. CDR3 size: 16 residues. V gave up 4 bases and J gave up 3 bases, with 18 bases separating them. The time point denotes: blood 4 weeks post-SBRT, at nephrectomy. Treatment of the sample: 15 Gy SBRT to primary tumor, nephrectomy 4 weeks later. The chain has TRBV10-3 and TRBJ1-1; D is perhaps TRBD1 (5 bases). This clonotype was sampled from a woman aged 55-70 years with renal cell carcinoma. Sequencing was performed on blood, taken from a patient whose treatment included radiotherapy and nephrectomy. In nucleotides, the CDR3 is TGTGCCATCAGTGCGTCCCCCGCGGGGGAAGACACTGAAGCTTTCTTT. Translated, it gives CAISASPAGEDTEAFF.